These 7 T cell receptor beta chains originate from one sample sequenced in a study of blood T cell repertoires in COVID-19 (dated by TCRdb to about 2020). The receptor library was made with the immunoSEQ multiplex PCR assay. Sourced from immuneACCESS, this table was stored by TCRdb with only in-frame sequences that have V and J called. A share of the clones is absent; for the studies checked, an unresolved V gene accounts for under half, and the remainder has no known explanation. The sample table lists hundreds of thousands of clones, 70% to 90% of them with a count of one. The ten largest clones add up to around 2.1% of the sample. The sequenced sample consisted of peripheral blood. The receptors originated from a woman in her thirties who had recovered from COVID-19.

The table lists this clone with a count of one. CDR3: CAWTSGTGVEAFF. The CDR3 DNA is TGTGCCTGGACCAGCGGTACAGGGGTTGAAGCTTTCTTT. The rearrangement links TRBV30 to TRBJ1-1, with 7 bases matching TRBD1. This CDR3 contains 13 residues. Germline trimming cut 4 bases from V and 7 bases from J; bases unmatched to any gene: 9. CDR1 and CDR2 (germline): GTSNPN, SVGIG (reference sequence).

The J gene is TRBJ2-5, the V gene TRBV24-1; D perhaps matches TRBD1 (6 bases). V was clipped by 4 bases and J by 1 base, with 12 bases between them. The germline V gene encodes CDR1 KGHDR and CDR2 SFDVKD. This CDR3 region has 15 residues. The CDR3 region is CATSEGQGIQETQYF. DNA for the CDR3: TGTGCCACCAGTGAAGGGCAGGGGATCCAAGAGACCCAGTACTTC.

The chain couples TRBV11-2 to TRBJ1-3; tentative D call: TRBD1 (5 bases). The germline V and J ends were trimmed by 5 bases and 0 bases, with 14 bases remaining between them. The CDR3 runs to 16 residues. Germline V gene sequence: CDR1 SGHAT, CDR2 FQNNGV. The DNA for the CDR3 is TGTGCCAGCAGCCCGGGACTGGTGTTCTCTGGAAACACCATATATTTT. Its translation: CASSPGLVFSGNTIYF.

The CDR3: CASSPFGPPNEKLFF. In nucleotides, the CDR3 is TGTGCCAGCTCACCATTTGGGCCGCCGAATGAAAAACTGTTTTTT. V gene TRBV18 combines with J gene TRBJ1-4; D gene unclear. The CDR3 has 15 residues. Germline values: CDR1 KGHSH, CDR2 LQKENI. The ends were cut back, 2 bases at V and 5 bases at J, with 12 bases in the middle.

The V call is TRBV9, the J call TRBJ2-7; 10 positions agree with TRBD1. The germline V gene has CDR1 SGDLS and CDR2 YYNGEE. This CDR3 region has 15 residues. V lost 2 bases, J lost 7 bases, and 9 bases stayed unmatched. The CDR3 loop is CASSVGTGEEYEQYF. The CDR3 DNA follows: TGTGCCAGCAGCGTCGGGACAGGGGAGGAGTATGAGCAGTACTTC.

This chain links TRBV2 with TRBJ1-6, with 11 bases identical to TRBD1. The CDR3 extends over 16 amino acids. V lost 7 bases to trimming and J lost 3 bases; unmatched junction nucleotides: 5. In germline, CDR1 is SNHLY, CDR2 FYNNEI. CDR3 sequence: CASILDRGLYNSPLHF. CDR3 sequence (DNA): TGTGCCAGCATCCTGGACAGGGGGCTCTATAATTCACCCCTCCACTTT.

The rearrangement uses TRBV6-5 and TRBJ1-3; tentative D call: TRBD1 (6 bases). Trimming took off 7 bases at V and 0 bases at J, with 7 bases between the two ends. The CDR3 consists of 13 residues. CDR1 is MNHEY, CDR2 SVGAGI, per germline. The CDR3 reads CASKDSSGNTIYF. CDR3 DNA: TGTGCCAGCAAGGACAGCTCTGGAAACACCATATATTTT.